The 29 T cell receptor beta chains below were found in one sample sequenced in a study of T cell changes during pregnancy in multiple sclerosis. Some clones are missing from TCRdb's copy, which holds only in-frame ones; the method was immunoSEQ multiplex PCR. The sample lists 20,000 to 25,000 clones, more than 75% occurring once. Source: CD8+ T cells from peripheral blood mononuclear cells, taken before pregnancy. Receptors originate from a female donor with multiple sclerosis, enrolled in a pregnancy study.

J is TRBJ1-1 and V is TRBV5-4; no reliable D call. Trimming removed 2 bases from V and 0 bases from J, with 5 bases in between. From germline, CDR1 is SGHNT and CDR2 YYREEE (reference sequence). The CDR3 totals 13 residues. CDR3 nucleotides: TGTGCCAGCAGCTTTCAGGTGAACACTGAAGCTTTCTTT. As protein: CASSFQVNTEAFF.

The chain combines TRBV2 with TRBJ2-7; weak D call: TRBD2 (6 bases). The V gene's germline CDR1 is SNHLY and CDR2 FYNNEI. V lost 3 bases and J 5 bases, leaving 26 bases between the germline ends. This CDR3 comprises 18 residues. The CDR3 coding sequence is TGTGCCAGCAGTGATCTGGGGTTCGGGAGTTCTCCCGGGGACGAGCAGTACTTC. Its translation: CASSDLGFGSSPGDEQYF.

CDR3 nucleotides: TGTGCCAGCAGCTTAGCGACGACAGGGCCTAATGAAAAACTGTTTTTT. It translates to CASSLATTGPNEKLFF. The chain has TRBV7-9 and TRBJ1-4; 7 bases are a match to TRBD1. V lost 0 bases, J lost 3 bases, and 4 bases stayed unmatched. CDR1 and CDR2 (germline): SEHNR, FQNEAQ (reference sequence). The CDR3 covers 16 residues. Full variable domain (remainder filled in from reference TRBV7-9 and TRBJ1-4): DTGVSQNPRHKITKRGQNVTFRCDPISEHNRLYWYRQTLGQGPEFLTYFQNEAQLEKSRLLSDRFSAERPKGSFSTLEIQRTEQGDSAMYLCASSLATTGPNEKLFFGSGTQLSVL.

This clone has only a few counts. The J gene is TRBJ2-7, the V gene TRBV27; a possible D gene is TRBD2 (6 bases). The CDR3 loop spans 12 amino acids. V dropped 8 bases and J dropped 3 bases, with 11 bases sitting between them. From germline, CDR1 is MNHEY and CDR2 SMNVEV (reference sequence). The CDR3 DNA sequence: TGTGCCAGCTGGGCGGGAAACTACGAGCAGTACTTC. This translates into CASWAGNYEQYF.

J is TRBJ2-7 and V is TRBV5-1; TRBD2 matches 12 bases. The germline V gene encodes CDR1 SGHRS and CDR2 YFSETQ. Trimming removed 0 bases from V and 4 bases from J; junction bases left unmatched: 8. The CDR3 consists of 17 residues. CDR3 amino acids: CASSLAASGRARYEQYF. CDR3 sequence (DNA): TGCGCCAGCAGCTTGGCCGCTAGCGGGAGGGCCCGGTACGAGCAGTACTTC.

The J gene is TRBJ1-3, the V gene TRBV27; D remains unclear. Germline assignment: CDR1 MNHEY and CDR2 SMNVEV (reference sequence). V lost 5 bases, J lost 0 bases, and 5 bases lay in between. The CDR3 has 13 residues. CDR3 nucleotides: TGTGCCAGCAGTCAGATCTCTGGAAACACCATATATTTT. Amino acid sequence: CASSQISGNTIYF.

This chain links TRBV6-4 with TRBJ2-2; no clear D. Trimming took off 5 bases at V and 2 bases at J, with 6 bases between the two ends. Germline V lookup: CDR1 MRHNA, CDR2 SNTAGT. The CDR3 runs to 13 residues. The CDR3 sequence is CASSLTNTGELFF. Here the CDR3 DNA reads TGTGCCAGCAGTTTGACTAACACCGGGGAGCTGTTTTTT.

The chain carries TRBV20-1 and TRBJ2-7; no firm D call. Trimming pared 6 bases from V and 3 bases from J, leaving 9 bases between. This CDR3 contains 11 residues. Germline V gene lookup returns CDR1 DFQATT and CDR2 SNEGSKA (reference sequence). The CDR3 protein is CSARGYYEQYF. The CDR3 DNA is TGCAGTGCCCGCGGCTACTACGAGCAGTACTTC.

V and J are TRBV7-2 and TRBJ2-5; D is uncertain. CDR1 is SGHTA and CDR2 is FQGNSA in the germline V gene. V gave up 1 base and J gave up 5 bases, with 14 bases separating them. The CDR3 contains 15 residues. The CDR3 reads CASSLVDSRSETQYF. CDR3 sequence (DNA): TGTGCCAGCAGCTTAGTCGACTCCCGGTCGGAGACCCAGTACTTC.

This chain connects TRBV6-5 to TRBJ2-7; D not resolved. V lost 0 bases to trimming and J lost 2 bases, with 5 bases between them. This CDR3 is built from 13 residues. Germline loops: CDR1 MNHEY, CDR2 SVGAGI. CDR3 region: CASSYSGAYEQYF. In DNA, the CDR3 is TGTGCCAGCAGTTACTCCGGAGCCTACGAGCAGTACTTC.

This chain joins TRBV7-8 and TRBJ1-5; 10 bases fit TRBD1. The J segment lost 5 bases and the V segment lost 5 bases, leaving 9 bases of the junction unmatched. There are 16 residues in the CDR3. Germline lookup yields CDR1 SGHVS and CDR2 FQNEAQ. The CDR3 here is CASSPETGGAYQPQHF. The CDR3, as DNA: TGTGCCAGCAGCCCGGAGACAGGGGGCGCATATCAGCCCCAGCATTTT.

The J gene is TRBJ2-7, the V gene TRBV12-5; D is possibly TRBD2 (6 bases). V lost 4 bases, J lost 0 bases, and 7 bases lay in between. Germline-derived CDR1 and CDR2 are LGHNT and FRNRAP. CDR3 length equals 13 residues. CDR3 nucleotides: TGTGCTAGTGGTTGGGACTCCTCCTACGAGCAGTACTTC. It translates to CASGWDSSYEQYF.

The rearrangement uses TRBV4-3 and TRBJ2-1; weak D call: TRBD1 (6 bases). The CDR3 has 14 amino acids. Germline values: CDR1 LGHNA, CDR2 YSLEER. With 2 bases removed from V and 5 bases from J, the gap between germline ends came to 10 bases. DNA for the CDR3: TGCGCCAGCAGCCAAACAGGGTCCGACAATGAGCAGTTCTTC. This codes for CASSQTGSDNEQFF.

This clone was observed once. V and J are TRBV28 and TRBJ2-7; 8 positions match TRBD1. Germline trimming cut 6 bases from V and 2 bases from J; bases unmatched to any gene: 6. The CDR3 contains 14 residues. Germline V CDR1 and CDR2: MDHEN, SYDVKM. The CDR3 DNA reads TGTGCCAGCAGCTCGGACAGGGAAGCCTACGAGCAGTACTTC. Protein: CASSSDREAYEQYF.

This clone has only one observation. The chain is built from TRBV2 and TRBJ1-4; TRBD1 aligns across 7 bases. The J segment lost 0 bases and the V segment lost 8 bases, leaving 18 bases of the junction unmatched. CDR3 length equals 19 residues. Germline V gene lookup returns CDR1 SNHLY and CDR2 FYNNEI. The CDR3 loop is CASLLNPARQGPTNEKLFF. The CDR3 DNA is TGTGCCAGCCTTCTTAACCCTGCCCGACAGGGCCCAACTAATGAAAAACTGTTTTTT.

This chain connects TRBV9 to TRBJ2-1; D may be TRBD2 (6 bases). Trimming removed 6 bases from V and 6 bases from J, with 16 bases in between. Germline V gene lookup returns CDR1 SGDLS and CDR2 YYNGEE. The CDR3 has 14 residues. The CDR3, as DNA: TGTGCCAGCAACTTCGGGAGAAGTTTCAATGAGCAGTTCTTC. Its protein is CASNFGRSFNEQFF.

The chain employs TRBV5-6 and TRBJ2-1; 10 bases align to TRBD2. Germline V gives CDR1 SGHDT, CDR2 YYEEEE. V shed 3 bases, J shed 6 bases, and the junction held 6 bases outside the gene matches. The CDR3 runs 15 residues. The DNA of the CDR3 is TGTGCCAGCAGCTGGGGGACTAGCGAACTCAATGAGCAGTTCTTC. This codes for CASSWGTSELNEQFF.

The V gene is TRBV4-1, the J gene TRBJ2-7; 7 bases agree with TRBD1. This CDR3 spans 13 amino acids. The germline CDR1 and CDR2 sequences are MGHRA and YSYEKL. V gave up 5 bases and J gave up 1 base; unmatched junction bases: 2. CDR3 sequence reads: CASSLGQSYEQYF. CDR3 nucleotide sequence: TGCGCCAGCAGCTTGGGACAGTCCTACGAGCAGTACTTC.

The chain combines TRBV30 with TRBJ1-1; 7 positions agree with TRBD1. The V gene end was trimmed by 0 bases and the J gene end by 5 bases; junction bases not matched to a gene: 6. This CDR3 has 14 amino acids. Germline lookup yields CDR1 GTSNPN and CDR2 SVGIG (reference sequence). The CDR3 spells CAWSVLTGETEAFF. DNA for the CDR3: TGTGCCTGGAGTGTACTTACAGGGGAAACTGAAGCTTTCTTT.

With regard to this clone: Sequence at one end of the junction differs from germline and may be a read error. CDR3 sequence: CASSLGGTGARF. The CDR3 DNA reads TGTGCCAGCAGCTTAGGAGGGACAGGGGCCCGATTT. V and J are TRBV13 and TRBJ1-4; the match to TRBD1 covers 10 bases. Germline CDR1 reads PRHDT; CDR2 reads FYEKMQ (reference sequence). This CDR3 spans 12 amino acids.

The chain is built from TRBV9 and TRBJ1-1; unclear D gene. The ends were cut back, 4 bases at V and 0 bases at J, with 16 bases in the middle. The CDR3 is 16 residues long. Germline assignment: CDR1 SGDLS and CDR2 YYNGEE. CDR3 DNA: TGTGCCAGCAGCCCTCAAGGTGGGCCTTTGAACACTGAAGCTTTCTTT. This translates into CASSPQGGPLNTEAFF.

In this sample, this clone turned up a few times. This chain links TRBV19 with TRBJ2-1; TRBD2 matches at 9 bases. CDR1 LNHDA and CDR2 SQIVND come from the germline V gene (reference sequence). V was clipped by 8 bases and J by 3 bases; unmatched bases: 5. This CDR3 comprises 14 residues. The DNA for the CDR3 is TGTGCCAGTCAAGCGGGAGGTGACTACAATGAGCAGTTCTTC. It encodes CASQAGGDYNEQFF.

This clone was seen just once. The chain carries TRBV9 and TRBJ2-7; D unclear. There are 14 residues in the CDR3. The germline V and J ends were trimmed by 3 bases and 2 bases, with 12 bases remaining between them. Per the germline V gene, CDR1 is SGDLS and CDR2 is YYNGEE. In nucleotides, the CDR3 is TGTGCCAGCAGCGCCTCTGCGTCAACCTACGAGCAGTACTTC. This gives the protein CASSASASTYEQYF.

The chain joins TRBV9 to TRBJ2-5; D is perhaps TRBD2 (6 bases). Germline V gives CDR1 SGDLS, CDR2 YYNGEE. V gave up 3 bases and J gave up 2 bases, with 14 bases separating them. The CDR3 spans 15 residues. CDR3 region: CASSGGAGRQETQYF. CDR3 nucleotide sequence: TGTGCCAGCAGCGGGGGAGCGGGCCGACAAGAGACCCAGTACTTC.

The CDR3 here is CASSPLTGKNTEAFF. Here the CDR3 DNA reads TGTGCCAGCAGTCCTCTGACAGGGAAGAACACTGAAGCTTTCTTT. This chain links TRBV6-1 with TRBJ1-1; 7 bases are a match to TRBD1. The V and J ends lost 5 bases and 1 base, in that order; junction bases with no gene match: 7. This CDR3 spans 15 amino acids. Germline assignment: CDR1 MNHNS and CDR2 SASEGT.

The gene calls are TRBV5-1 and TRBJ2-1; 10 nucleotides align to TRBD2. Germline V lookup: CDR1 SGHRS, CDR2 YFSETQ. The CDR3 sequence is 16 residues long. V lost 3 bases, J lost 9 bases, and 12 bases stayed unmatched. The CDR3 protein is CASSSWEVAGGSEQFF. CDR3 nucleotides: TGCGCCAGCAGCTCGTGGGAAGTAGCGGGAGGAAGTGAGCAGTTCTTC.

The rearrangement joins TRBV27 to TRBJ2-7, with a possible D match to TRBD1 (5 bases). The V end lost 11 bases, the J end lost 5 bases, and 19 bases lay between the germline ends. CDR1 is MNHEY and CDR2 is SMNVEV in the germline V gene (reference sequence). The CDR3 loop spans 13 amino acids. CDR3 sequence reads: CAVSGGLRDEQYF. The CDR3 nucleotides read TGTGCCGTCTCGGGCGGTCTCAGGGACGAGCAGTACTTC.

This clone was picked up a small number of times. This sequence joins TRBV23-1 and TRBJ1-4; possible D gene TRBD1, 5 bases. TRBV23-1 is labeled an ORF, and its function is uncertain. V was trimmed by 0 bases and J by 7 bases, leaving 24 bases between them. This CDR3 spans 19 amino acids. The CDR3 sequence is CASSQSGSQGEGVSEKLFF. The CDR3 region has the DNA TGCGCCAGCAGTCAATCGGGGTCTCAAGGGGAGGGAGTCAGTGAAAAACTGTTTTTT.

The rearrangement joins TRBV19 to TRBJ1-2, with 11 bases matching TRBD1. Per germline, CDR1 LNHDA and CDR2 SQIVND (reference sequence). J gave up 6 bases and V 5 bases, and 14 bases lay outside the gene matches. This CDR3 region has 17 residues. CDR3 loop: CASSPGQGDPGRNGYTF. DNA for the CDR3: TGTGCCAGTAGTCCGGGACAGGGGGACCCAGGGCGAAATGGCTACACCTTC. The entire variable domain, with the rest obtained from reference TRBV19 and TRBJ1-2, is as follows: DGGITQSPKYLFRKEGQNVTLSCEQNLNHDAMYWYRQDPGQGLRLIYYSQIVNDFQKGDIAEGYSVSREKKESFPLTVTSAQKNPTAFYLCASSPGQGDPGRNGYTFGSGTRLTVV.